A selection of T cell receptor beta chains follows, all from one sample in a study of blood T cell repertoires in COVID-19. Using immunoSEQ multiplex PCR, the repertoire was profiled, and TCRdb retains in-frame clones only, with some absent. The sample records approximately 69,000 clones, 90% being singletons. Sequenced input: peripheral blood. The receptors were sampled from a middle-aged man with acute or convalescent COVID-19. The CDR3 runs from the conserved cysteine through the conserved F or W. D genes are given only for firm matches.

D gene,J gene,CDR3 length,V gene,CDR3 protein
.,TRBJ2-1,12,TRBV20-1,CSASDNSNEQFF
TRBD1,TRBJ1-3,15,TRBV7-9,CASTADRASGNTIYF
TRBD2,TRBJ2-7,17,TRBV11-2,CASSLRPSGRSTYEQYF
TRBD2,TRBJ2-7,15,TRBV9,CASSVGLAGAYEQYF
TRBD1,TRBJ1-2,15,TRBV19,CASSTHRGENYGYTF
TRBD2,TRBJ2-3,16,TRBV10-1,CASSLVSGRAVDTQYF
TRBD2,TRBJ2-3,14,TRBV19,CASSVGLAKDTQYF
TRBD2,TRBJ2-2,17,TRBV11-3,CASSMGLAGANTGELFF
.,TRBJ2-1,13,TRBV11-2,CASSPGVLNEQFF
.,TRBJ1-2,15,TRBV6-1,CASSEYGLANYGYTF
TRBD1,TRBJ1-4,15,TRBV5-5,CASSLSASPGQGEVF
TRBD2,TRBJ2-7,14,TRBV4-1,CASSPSGGRMEQYF
.,TRBJ2-2,15,TRBV6-5,CASSYLRENTGELFF
.,TRBJ1-5,15,TRBV2,CASSVTVDSNQPQHF
TRBD1,TRBJ1-1,15,TRBV5-1,CASSLTQGARTEAFF
.,TRBJ2-6,16,TRBV5-1,CASSPGTFSGANVLTF
TRBD1,TRBJ2-2,15,TRBV23-1,CASSPDRWSTGELFF
.,TRBJ2-7,15,TRBV19,CASSMIGTGPYEQYF
TRBD2,TRBJ2-3,15,TRBV19,CASSPRSGGTDTQYF
TRBD2,TRBJ2-3,13,TRBV29-1,CSVVAGSTDTQYF
.,TRBJ1-1,13,TRBV6-5,CASSYSLEGEAFF
TRBD1,TRBJ1-2,14,TRBV7-2,CASSLDGTGPGYTF